These 25 T cell receptor beta chains were sequenced from one sample in a study of blood T cell repertoires in COVID-19. Data came from immunoSEQ multiplex PCR; TCRdb stores just in-frame clones and leaves some out. This table has a few hundred thousand clones, around 90% appearing once. Sequenced sample: peripheral blood. The receptors shown here come from a woman aged 40 to 49 with COVID-19, enrolled during active disease.

The chain has TRBV19 and TRBJ2-3, with a possible D match to TRBD1 (5 bases). Trimming shortened V by 0 bases and J by 0 bases, and 16 bases separated the two germline ends. The germline CDR1 and CDR2 sequences are LNHDA and SQIVND (reference sequence). This CDR3 contains 18 residues. The CDR3 coding sequence is TGTGCCAGTAGTATAGATTTCGTACAGGTTTCTAGCACAGATACGCAGTATTTT. It specifies CASSIDFVQVSSTDTQYF.

Concerning this clone itself: Relative to the germline gene, one junction end is altered; a read error may explain this. The J gene is TRBJ2-6, the V gene TRBV2, with a weak D call TRBD1 (5 bases). The germline V gene encodes CDR1 SNHLY and CDR2 FYNNEI. The CDR3 is 15 amino acids. In DNA form, the CDR3 reads TGTGCCAGCAGTGATTGGAGCTCTGGGGCCGACGTCCTGACTTTC. Protein: CASSDWSSGADVLTF.

This clone turned up a few times. The rearrangement links TRBV5-4 to TRBJ2-7, with 8 positions matching TRBD1. Germline V gives CDR1 SGHNT, CDR2 YYREEE (reference sequence). The CDR3 spans 16 residues. The V and J ends lost 2 bases and 0 bases, in that order; junction bases with no gene match: 7. In nucleotides, the CDR3 is TGTGCCAGCAGCTTCGGACAGGGCCGAAGCTCCTACGAGCAGTACTTC. As protein: CASSFGQGRSSYEQYF.

This chain joins TRBV6-5 and TRBJ1-5; 7 nucleotides line up with TRBD1. The CDR3 contains 15 residues. The trim removed 5 bases at V and 7 bases at J, leaving 11 bases unmatched. Germline lookup yields CDR1 MNHEY and CDR2 SVGAGI. The CDR3 region has the DNA TGTGCCAGCAGTACAGACAGGGAAAGGCGCCAGCCCCAGCATTTT. It encodes CASSTDRERRQPQHF.

The genes are TRBV7-9 and TRBJ1-1; possibly TRBD1 for D (6 bases). Germline V gene data show CDR1 as SEHNR and CDR2 as FQNEAQ (reference sequence). CDR3 length: 14 amino acids. Trimming cost V 5 bases and J 4 bases, with 14 bases left between them. Written as DNA, the CDR3 is TGTGCCAGCAGCCAACAGGGCGAGAGCACTGAAGCTTTCTTT. Its translation is CASSQQGESTEAFF.

Comments on this clone: The sample holds other DNA sequences that translate to the same CDR3. In DNA form, the CDR3 reads TGTGCCAGCAGTTCGCCGACAGTTAATGAAAAACTGTTTTTT. Its protein is CASSSPTVNEKLFF. The chain recombines TRBV28 with TRBJ1-4; D might be TRBD1 (5 bases). The CDR3 has 14 amino acids. V shed 4 bases and J shed 4 bases, with 10 bases lying between them. The V gene's germline CDR1 is MDHEN and CDR2 SYDVKM.

The chain links TRBV24-1 to TRBJ2-3; 9 positions agree with TRBD2. Germline trimming cut 6 bases from V and 5 bases from J; bases unmatched to any gene: 8. The germline gives CDR1 KGHDR, CDR2 SFDVKD. There are 15 residues in the CDR3. The DNA of the CDR3 is TGTGCCACCAGTTCGGGGACTAGCTTTGAAGATACGCAGTATTTT. As protein: CATSSGTSFEDTQYF.

V usage is TRBV9 and J usage is TRBJ2-7; 11 bases are a match to TRBD1. The CDR3 is 16 amino acids. Germline trimming cut 2 bases from V and 3 bases from J; bases unmatched to any gene: 7. In germline, CDR1 is SGDLS, CDR2 YYNGEE. The CDR3 sequence is CASSVGGQGAFYEQYF. CDR3 bases: TGTGCCAGCAGCGTGGGTGGACAGGGGGCATTCTACGAGCAGTACTTC.

On this clone: Other DNA variants within this sample encode the same CDR3. V is TRBV5-1 and J is TRBJ2-7; the D gene is possibly TRBD1 (5 bases). There are 13 residues in the CDR3. With 4 bases removed from V and 0 bases from J, the gap between germline ends came to 8 bases. Looked up from germline, CDR1 is SGHRS and CDR2 is YFSETQ. CDR3 nucleotides: TGCGCCAGCAGCCCAACAGGCTCCTACGAGCAGTACTTC. Its protein product is CASSPTGSYEQYF.

The chain employs TRBV28 and TRBJ2-7; TRBD2 is a possible D gene (7 bases). The germline CDR1 and CDR2 sequences are MDHEN and SYDVKM. The CDR3 extends over 13 amino acids. V was shortened by 10 bases and J by 1 base, with 14 bases between the two germline ends. The CDR3 protein is CAIGGTHSYEQYF. CDR3 bases: TGTGCCATCGGGGGGACACATTCCTACGAGCAGTACTTC.

The chain has TRBV27 and TRBJ1-1; TRBD1 agrees at 7 bases. The CDR3 is made up of 14 amino acids. The J segment lost 0 bases and the V segment lost 10 bases, leaving 8 bases of the junction unmatched. From germline, CDR1 is MNHEY and CDR2 SMNVEV (reference sequence). CDR3 amino acids: CATRGGDLNTEAFF. Here the CDR3 DNA reads TGTGCCACCAGGGGGGGGGATTTGAACACTGAAGCTTTCTTT.

The chain couples TRBV2 to TRBJ2-7; 11 bases are a match to TRBD2. V was clipped by 4 bases and J by 9 bases; unmatched bases: 8. Germline loops: CDR1 SNHLY, CDR2 FYNNEI. The CDR3 consists of 14 residues. The CDR3, as DNA: TGTGCCAGCAGTGTTCTAGCGGGGGGTACGGGGCAGTACTTC. Translating gives CASSVLAGGTGQYF. The variable domain in full, with the rest retrieved from reference TRBV2 and TRBJ2-7, is EPEVTQTPSHQVTQMGQEVILRCVPISNHLYFYWYRQILGQKVEFLVSFYNNEISEKSEIFDDQFSVERPDGSNFTLKIRSTKLEDSAMYFCASSVLAGGTGQYFGPGTRLTVT.

This clone was seen just once. The chain is built from TRBV7-2 and TRBJ1-6, with a weak D call TRBD1 (6 bases). The CDR3 extends over 16 amino acids. The V gene's germline CDR1 is SGHTA and CDR2 FQGNSA. Trimming took 1 base from V and 6 from J, leaving 13 bases between them. The chain's CDR3 is CASSLVSQGFNSPLHF. CDR3 in DNA: TGTGCCAGCAGCTTAGTGTCCCAGGGGTTTAATTCACCCCTCCACTTT. Using reference TRBV7-2 and TRBJ1-6 for the parts outside the CDR3, the full variable domain is GAGVSQSPSNKVTEKGKDVELRCDPISGHTALYWYRQSLGQGLEFLIYFQGNSAPDKSGLPSDRFSAERTGGSVSTLTIQRTQQEDSAVYLCASSLVSQGFNSPLHFGNGTRLTVT.

This clone showed up just a few times. The genes are TRBV7-2 and TRBJ2-2, with 8 bases identical to TRBD2. V shed 1 base, J shed 1 base, and the junction held 5 bases outside the gene matches. CDR3 size: 17 residues. Germline V gene sequence: CDR1 SGHTA, CDR2 FQGNSA. For the CDR3, the DNA is TGTGCCAGCAGCTTAGTTGGCGGGAGGTTGAACACCGGGGAGCTGTTTTTT. Translating it yields CASSLVGGRLNTGELFF.

Remarks on this clone: Other DNA sequences within the sample encode an identical CDR3. The V and J genes are TRBV7-9 and TRBJ1-1, with unresolved D. The CDR3 covers 12 residues. Germline assignment: CDR1 SEHNR and CDR2 FQNEAQ (reference sequence). The V end was cut by 2 bases, the J end by 5 bases, with 6 bases between. This CDR3 reads CASSLLSTEAFF. The DNA of the CDR3 is TGTGCCAGCAGCTTATTATCGACTGAAGCTTTCTTT.

The chain combines TRBV27 with TRBJ2-1; the match to TRBD2 covers 8 bases. This CDR3 is built from 17 residues. CDR1 and CDR2 (germline): MNHEY, SMNVEV (reference sequence). Germline trimming cut 6 bases from V and 1 base from J; bases unmatched to any gene: 11. This CDR3 is CASSRGGTRISYNEQFF. In DNA, the CDR3 is TGTGCCAGCAGCCGCGGTGGGACTAGGATTTCCTACAATGAGCAGTTCTTC.

This sequence joins TRBV19 and TRBJ2-7, with 7 bases that match TRBD1. The CDR3 is 13 amino acids. Germline V CDR1 and CDR2: LNHDA, SQIVND (reference sequence). The J segment lost 6 bases and the V segment lost 6 bases, leaving 8 bases of the junction unmatched. The CDR3 DNA is TGTGCCAGTAGCTTCGACAGGGCAGGCGAGCAGTACTTC. Its protein is CASSFDRAGEQYF. The full variable domain, rest sourced from reference TRBV19 and TRBJ2-7, is DGGITQSPKYLFRKEGQNVTLSCEQNLNHDAMYWYRQDPGQGLRLIYYSQIVNDFQKGDIAEGYSVSREKKESFPLTVTSAQKNPTAFYLCASSFDRAGEQYFGPGTRLTVT.

The V and J genes are TRBV6-5 and TRBJ2-7; unclear D gene. This CDR3 region has 15 residues. From germline, CDR1 is MNHEY and CDR2 SVGAGI. Trimming left V 2 bases short and J 2 bases short, with 13 bases between. The CDR3 DNA reads as TGTGCCAGCAGTTACACCGGAGTTTATCCCTACGAGCAGTACTTC. Translating gives CASSYTGVYPYEQYF.

The chain uses TRBV18 and TRBJ1-6, with a weak D call TRBD1 (6 bases). Germline CDR1 and CDR2: KGHSH and LQKENI. Deletions cut 0 bases from V and 12 bases from J, with 15 bases between. The CDR3 has 15 residues. CDR3 nucleotides: TGTGCCAGCTCACCACCAGTAGGACAGCCTCGACCCCTCCACTTT. The encoded protein is CASSPPVGQPRPLHF.

The gene calls are TRBV10-1 and TRBJ1-5; no definite D call. V lost 11 bases to trimming and J lost 0 bases, with 23 bases between them. The CDR3 has 17 amino acids. Germline CDR1 reads WNHNN; CDR2 reads SYGVQD (reference sequence). The CDR3, as DNA: TGCGCCCTAACCCGTTGCCTTCGCTTAGATAGCAATCAGCCCCAGCATTTT. This encodes CALTRCLRLDSNQPQHF.

V gene TRBV30 combines with J gene TRBJ1-4; no reliable D call. The CDR3 loop spans 13 amino acids. Germline CDR1 reads GTSNPN; CDR2 reads SVGIG (reference sequence). Between the trimmed V and J ends, which lost 0 bases and 7 bases, there was a span of 9 bases. CDR3 nucleotides: TGTGCCTGGAGTGTAAAGGGAGGTGAAAAACTGTTTTTT. Amino acid sequence: CAWSVKGGEKLFF.

The chain couples TRBV12-3 or TRBV12-4 to TRBJ1-2; TRBD1 agrees at 7 bases. The CDR3 is 12 residues long. V lost 7 bases and J lost 4; bases outside the gene matches: 3. This CDR3 reads CASNRDSYGYTF. CDR3 DNA sequence: TGTGCCAGCAACCGGGACAGCTATGGCTACACCTTC.

The chain links TRBV28 to TRBJ2-1; tentative D call: TRBD1 (6 bases). V was pared by 5 bases and J by 7 bases, with 18 bases between. This CDR3 is built from 15 residues. In germline, CDR1 is MDHEN, CDR2 SYDVKM. CDR3 nucleotides: TGTGCCAGCAGTCCCGGACAGCTAGTACCTAATGAGCAGTTCTTC. Translated, it gives CASSPGQLVPNEQFF.

This clone has only one observation. The V gene is TRBV7-8, the J gene TRBJ2-2, with D perhaps matching TRBD2 (6 bases). Germline CDR1 and CDR2: SGHVS and FQNEAQ. The CDR3 loop spans 18 amino acids. Trimming pared 1 base from V and 6 bases from J, leaving 21 bases between. The CDR3 loop reads CASSLESGIGTGAGELFF. The CDR3 DNA sequence: TGTGCCAGCAGCTTAGAATCCGGAATCGGAACGGGAGCCGGGGAGCTGTTTTTT.

This rearrangement joins TRBV7-9 to TRBJ1-2; D not certain. Per germline, CDR1 SEHNR and CDR2 FQNEAQ (reference sequence). Trimming cost V 2 bases and J 4 bases, with 11 bases left between them. The length of the CDR3 is 14 residues. The CDR3 bases are TGTGCCAGCAGCTTAACACGTATTCCCTATGGCTACACCTTC. It yields the protein CASSLTRIPYGYTF.